Listed below are T cell receptor beta chains from one sample, sequenced in a study of OX40 agonist ivuxolimab in advanced cancers. Only in-frame clones appear in the TCRdb table, and some are missing; sequencing was by immunoSEQ multiplex PCR. The sample yields tens of thousands of clones, about 80% seen once. This material consisted of CD4+ or CD8+ T cells sorted from blood, taken in a trial of the OX40 agonist ivuxolimab. The receptors here all came from an adult with an advanced solid tumor such as melanoma, head and neck, liver or kidney cancer. The CDR3 runs from the conserved cysteine through the conserved F or W. Fields, in order: CDR3 protein, CDR3 DNA, V gene, J gene, D gene. D genes are given only for firm matches.

cdr3_aa: CASSLGDDWTPLHF
cdr3_nt: TGTGCCAGCAGCTTAGGGGACGACTGGACACCCCTCCACTTT
v_call: TRBV7-2
j_call: TRBJ1-6
d_call: .

cdr3_aa: CASSFRGNTIYF
cdr3_nt: TGTGCCAGCAGTTTCAGGGGCAACACCATATATTTT
v_call: TRBV28
j_call: TRBJ1-3
d_call: .

cdr3_aa: CASSQPGTYSTNEKLFF
cdr3_nt: TGTGCCAGCAGCCAGCCCGGGACATATTCAACTAATGAAAAACTGTTTTTT
v_call: TRBV4-2
j_call: TRBJ1-4
d_call: .

cdr3_aa: CATADRHTEAFF
cdr3_nt: TGTGCCACTGCGGACAGACACACTGAAGCTTTCTTT
v_call: TRBV10-3
j_call: TRBJ1-1
d_call: .

cdr3_aa: CAWVRGEANSPLHF
cdr3_nt: TGTGCCTGGGTACGGGGTGAGGCCAATTCACCCCTCCACTTT
v_call: TRBV30
j_call: TRBJ1-6
d_call: .

cdr3_aa: CASSYSTASGANVLTF
cdr3_nt: TGTGCCAGCAGTTACTCGACCGCCTCTGGGGCCAACGTCCTGACTTTC
v_call: TRBV6-5
j_call: TRBJ2-6
d_call: .

cdr3_aa: CASSQQVTETQYF
cdr3_nt: TGCGCCAGCAGCCAACAAGTGACGGAGACCCAGTACTTC
v_call: TRBV5-1
j_call: TRBJ2-5
d_call: .

cdr3_aa: CASSFGGQETQYF
cdr3_nt: TGCGCCAGCAGCTTCGGGGGTCAAGAGACCCAGTACTTC
v_call: TRBV5-1
j_call: TRBJ2-5
d_call: .

cdr3_aa: CASSFFYAGAKNIQYF
cdr3_nt: TGTGCCAGCAGTTTTTTTTATGCAGGTGCCAAAAACATTCAGTACTTC
v_call: TRBV28
j_call: TRBJ2-4
d_call: .

cdr3_aa: CSVEMTAGETQYF
cdr3_nt: TGCAGCGTTGAAATGACTGCCGGGGAGACCCAGTACTTC
v_call: TRBV29-1
j_call: TRBJ2-5
d_call: .

cdr3_aa: CASSLGSSYEQYF
cdr3_nt: TGTGCCAGCAGCTTGGGTAGCTCTTACGAGCAGTACTTC
v_call: TRBV5-4
j_call: TRBJ2-7
d_call: .

cdr3_aa: CASNQNQGTQYF
cdr3_nt: TGTGCCAGTAACCAGAATCAAGGGACCCAGTACTTC
v_call: TRBV19
j_call: TRBJ2-5
d_call: .

cdr3_aa: CASGYTGTGRNEQFF
cdr3_nt: TGTGCTAGTGGTTATACCGGGACAGGGCGGAATGAGCAGTTCTTC
v_call: TRBV12-5
j_call: TRBJ2-1
d_call: TRBD1